This TCR beta chain comes out of a study of lung T cells in sarcoidosis with Löfgren's syndrome. This clonotype was picked up many times. TCRdb itself ran the reads through MiXCR, one entry per CDR3 protein. Of 15,000 to 25,000 distinct CDR3 sequences listed, 21% are singletons. The CDR3 has 15 amino acids. CDR1 and CDR2 (germline): SGHTA, FQGNSA. The ends were cut back, 1 base at V and 3 bases at J, with 13 bases in the middle. Source material: CD4+ T cells from bronchoalveolar lavage. The genes are TRBV7-2 and TRBJ2-7, with a tentative D call TRBD2 (5 bases). The clonotype was recovered from a human donor with sarcoidosis (Löfgren's syndrome or another form), or a control subject (not recorded which). CDR3 in amino acids: CASSLESSGYYEQYF. The CDR3 DNA is TGTGCCAGCAGCTTAGAATCCAGCGGTTACTACGAGCAGTACTTC.